The 32 T cell receptor beta chains below come from one sample, sequenced in a study of radiation and T cells in renal cell carcinoma (dated by TCRdb to the early 2020s). Libraries were built with the immunoSEQ multiplex PCR assay. This immuneACCESS table, as held by TCRdb, lists in-frame sequences with V and J called but not all clones. Of the missing ones, under half trace to an unresolved V gene in checked studies; the others have no known cause. In this sample the table shows 120,000 or so clones, roughly 91% of which occur a single time. The biggest ten clones account for about 5.6% of the sample. The time point tag for this specimen amounts to: blood 2 weeks post-SBRT. The treatment or condition label, read with the paper, signifies: 15 Gy SBRT to primary tumor, nephrectomy 4 weeks later. This specimen consisted of blood, obtained from a patient whose treatment included radiotherapy and nephrectomy. All receptors derive from a woman aged 65 to 85 with renal cell carcinoma.

This clone was recorded once. The chain is built from TRBV9 and TRBJ1-1, with a possible D match to TRBD1 (5 bases). The length of the CDR3 is 17 residues. Germline loops: CDR1 SGDLS, CDR2 YYNGEE. The V end lost 3 bases, the J end lost 0 bases, and 18 bases lay between the germline ends. DNA of the CDR3: TGTGCCAGCAGCGGATCGGTGGGGGGAACTATGAACACTGAAGCTTTCTTT. Its translation: CASSGSVGGTMNTEAFF. The full variable domain, completed using reference TRBV9 and TRBJ1-1, is DSGVTQTPKHLITATGQRVTLRCSPRSGDLSVYWYQQSLDQGLQFLIQYYNGEERAKGNILERFSAQQFPDLHSELNLSSLELGDSALYFCASSGSVGGTMNTEAFFGQGTRLTVV.

In this sample, this clone turned up once. J is TRBJ2-7 and V is TRBV29-1; TRBD2 agrees at 9 bases. The ends lost 5 bases at V and 5 bases at J; junction bases unmatched: 10. Looked up from germline, CDR1 is SQVTM and CDR2 is ANQGSEA. The CDR3 contains 14 residues. DNA for the CDR3: TGCAGCGTTAATCAGCGGGGGGCCGCGGACGAGCAGTACTTC. It translates to CSVNQRGAADEQYF.

The V and J genes are TRBV9 and TRBJ1-1; D might be TRBD1 (6 bases). The CDR3 sequence is 15 residues long. Germline V lookup: CDR1 SGDLS, CDR2 YYNGEE. V dropped 4 bases and J dropped 2 bases, with 15 bases sitting between them. CDR3 protein: CASSPRTAINTEAFF. Written as DNA, the CDR3 is TGTGCCAGCAGCCCGAGGACAGCTATCAACACTGAAGCTTTCTTT.

This clone was recorded only once. The chain joins TRBV4-2 to TRBJ1-1; perhaps TRBD1 as D (6 bases). The CDR3 covers 16 residues. V was cut by 3 bases and J by 0 bases, with 14 bases left in between. Germline assignment: CDR1 LGHNA and CDR2 YNFKEQ. The CDR3 sequence is CASSQPRGKVNTEAFF. The CDR3 DNA reads TGTGCCAGCAGCCAGCCCAGGGGCAAAGTGAACACTGAAGCTTTCTTT.

This rearrangement joins TRBV6-6 to TRBJ2-7, with TRBD2 matching over 9 bases. J lost 2 bases, V lost 5 bases, and 4 bases had no gene match. Germline loops: CDR1 MNHNY, CDR2 SVGAGI (reference sequence). CDR3 length: 14 residues. The CDR3 DNA reads as TGTGCCAGCAGTGTAGCGGGGGCCCCCTACGAGCAGTACTTC. This sequence encodes CASSVAGAPYEQYF.

The chain links TRBV19 to TRBJ1-2; the D gene is possibly TRBD1 (6 bases). This CDR3 region has 14 residues. Trimming pared 3 bases from V and 4 bases from J, leaving 12 bases between. Germline V CDR1 and CDR2: LNHDA, SQIVND (reference sequence). DNA for the CDR3: TGTGCCAGTAGTATTGCGAGGGACATCTATGGCTACACCTTC. This translates into CASSIARDIYGYTF.

The rearrangement joins TRBV6-6 to TRBJ2-7, with 7 bases that match TRBD2. Trimming removed 0 bases from V and 0 bases from J; junction bases left unmatched: 5. The CDR3 is made up of 16 amino acids. CDR1 is MNHNY and CDR2 is SVGAGI in the germline V gene (reference sequence). The CDR3 DNA reads as TGTGCCAGCAGTTACTCGAAAGCGGGGAACTCCTACGAGCAGTACTTC. It is translated as CASSYSKAGNSYEQYF.

The CDR3: CASSSLTSGGFNEQFF. The CDR3 nucleotides are TGCGCCAGCAGCTCCCTGACTAGCGGGGGGTTCAATGAGCAGTTCTTC. The chain links TRBV5-1 to TRBJ2-1; 13 positions agree with TRBD2. The V segment lost 3 bases and the J segment 6 bases; nucleotides outside the gene matches: 6. Germline V gene lookup returns CDR1 SGHRS and CDR2 YFSETQ. The CDR3 has 16 amino acids.

The gene calls are TRBV6-1 and TRBJ1-5, with 8 bases matching TRBD1. The CDR3 spans 17 residues. V was pared by 0 bases and J by 4 bases, with 8 bases of the junction left unmatched. Germline V CDR1 and CDR2: MNHNS, SASEGT. Here the CDR3 DNA reads TGTGCCAGCAGTGAAGCGGAGGCAGGGGGCAGGAATCAGCCCCAGCATTTT. Translated: CASSEAEAGGRNQPQHF.

The rearrangement links TRBV5-4 to TRBJ2-1; TRBD1 agrees at 8 bases. The CDR3 is 15 amino acids. Germline V gives CDR1 SGHNT, CDR2 YYREEE (reference sequence). Unmatched junction bases numbered 4, after V lost 5 bases and J lost 0 bases. The CDR3 region has the DNA TGTGCCAGCAGGACCGGGACAGGCTCCTACAATGAGCAGTTCTTC. This codes for CASRTGTGSYNEQFF.

The CDR3 coding sequence is TGTGCCAGCACCCCAAGCAGGTCCCAAGGCTACACCTTC. Encoded protein: CASTPSRSQGYTF. The rearrangement joins TRBV28 to TRBJ1-2, with D hard to call. Trimming left V 7 bases short and J 8 bases short, with 17 bases between. Germline values: CDR1 MDHEN, CDR2 SYDVKM. There are 13 residues in the CDR3.

This rearrangement joins TRBV5-1 to TRBJ1-3, with TRBD1 matching over 8 bases. The trim removed 0 bases at V and 2 bases at J, leaving 7 bases unmatched. The CDR3 extends over 17 amino acids. The germline V gene has CDR1 SGHRS and CDR2 YFSETQ. CDR3 amino acids: CASSLEPGGDPGNTIYF. Written as DNA, the CDR3 is TGCGCCAGCAGCTTGGAACCAGGGGGCGATCCTGGAAACACCATATATTTT.

This clone was seen just once. This chain links TRBV9 with TRBJ2-2; tentatively, D is TRBD2 (6 bases). The V and J ends lost 7 bases and 1 base respectively, with 8 bases between them. The CDR3 is made up of 13 amino acids. Germline CDR1 and CDR2: SGDLS and YYNGEE. CDR3 in DNA: TGTGCCAGCGGGGGACTGAACACCGGGGAGCTGTTTTTT. Protein product: CASGGLNTGELFF.

This clone showed up just once. The J gene is TRBJ1-1, the V gene TRBV4-2; 8 positions match TRBD1. The CDR3 is 17 residues long. Unmatched junction bases numbered 14, after V lost 3 bases and J lost 5 bases. Looked up from germline, CDR1 is LGHNA and CDR2 is YNFKEQ. The CDR3: CASSQGLITGGGTEAFF. CDR3 in DNA: TGTGCCAGCAGCCAGGGACTCATTACAGGGGGAGGTACTGAAGCTTTCTTT.

The chain combines TRBV6-5 with TRBJ1-1; TRBD1 matches 7 bases. From germline, CDR1 is MNHEY and CDR2 SVGAGI. The J segment lost 5 bases and the V segment lost 0 bases, leaving 6 bases of the junction unmatched. CDR3 length: 15 residues. The CDR3 bases are TGTGCCAGCAGTTACTCAGGGGGCGGTCGGACTGAAGCTTTCTTT. As protein: CASSYSGGGRTEAFF.

The chain is built from TRBV25-1 and TRBJ2-5, with D hard to call. V was trimmed by 4 bases and J by 3 bases, leaving 3 bases between them. Germline CDR1 is MGHDK and CDR2 is SYGVNS. This CDR3 has 11 amino acids. The CDR3 loop reads CASSAKETQYF. DNA of the CDR3: TGTGCCAGCAGTGCTAAAGAGACCCAGTACTTC.

This clone has more than one count but fewer than ten. The J gene is TRBJ1-1, the V gene TRBV19; D not certain. V lost 3 bases, J lost 7 bases, and 9 bases lay in between. This CDR3 contains 12 residues. From germline, CDR1 is LNHDA and CDR2 SQIVND (reference sequence). The chain's CDR3 is CASSIPTLEAFF. The DNA of the CDR3 is TGTGCCAGTAGTATCCCAACCCTTGAAGCTTTCTTT.

The rearrangement links TRBV6-6 to TRBJ2-7; D call uncertain. The CDR3 extends over 11 amino acids. Germline V gene lookup returns CDR1 MNHNY and CDR2 SVGAGI (reference sequence). The germline V and J ends were trimmed by 6 bases and 5 bases, with 8 bases remaining between them. The CDR3 spells CASSFRDEQYF. The CDR3 DNA follows: TGTGCCAGCAGCTTTCGGGACGAGCAGTACTTC.

V is TRBV7-5 and J is TRBJ2-4; the D segment call TRBD1 is taken from the table without a DNA check. TRBV7-5 is recorded as a pseudogene. The CDR3 totals 20 residues. In DNA form, the CDR3 reads TGTGCCAGAAGCAAACCCGTCCGGGACAGGGGGCTCTTAGCCAAAAACATTCAGTACTTC. Translation gives CARSKPVRDRGLLAKNIQYF.

This clone has more than one count but fewer than ten. The chain joins TRBV18 to TRBJ1-5; 8 bases are a match to TRBD1. The ends lost 6 bases at V and 6 bases at J; junction bases unmatched: 7. This CDR3 region has 14 residues. The germline CDR1 and CDR2 sequences are KGHSH and LQKENI. CDR3 bases: TGTGCCAGCTCTATCGGACAGGGTGGTCAGCCCCAGCATTTT. Translating it yields CASSIGQGGQPQHF.

This clone was detected once. The chain combines TRBV30 with TRBJ1-6; no firm D call. Trimming removed 5 bases from V and 4 bases from J, with 12 bases in between. Germline CDR1 GTSNPN, CDR2 SVGIG (reference sequence). This CDR3 is 14 amino acids long. CDR3 loop: CAWGEAPYNSPLHF. For the CDR3, the DNA is TGTGCCTGGGGGGAGGCCCCTTATAATTCACCCCTCCACTTT.

The CDR3 DNA follows: TGTGCCAGTAGTACGACAGGGACCAGCCATCAGCCCCAGCATTTT. The encoded protein is CASSTTGTSHQPQHF. V and J are TRBV19 and TRBJ1-5; 7 nucleotides line up with TRBD1. With 4 bases clipped from V and 5 bases from J, the junction kept 8 bases outside the gene matches. CDR3 length: 15 amino acids. Germline V gene lookup returns CDR1 LNHDA and CDR2 SQIVND (reference sequence).

This clone was seen a single time. This chain uses TRBV10-2 with TRBJ1-6; D gene unclear. Trimming took off 1 base at V and 7 bases at J, with 8 bases between the two ends. This CDR3 spans 14 amino acids. Germline CDR1 reads WSHSY; CDR2 reads SAAADI. The CDR3 nucleotides read TGCGCCAGCAGTGAGTTCCGGGAGAATTCACCCCTCCACTTT. It is translated as CASSEFRENSPLHF.

V and J are TRBV11-1 and TRBJ1-1; D unresolved. Germline CDR1 is SGHAT and CDR2 is FQDESV (reference sequence). The CDR3 length is 12 residues. The V and J ends lost 5 bases and 8 bases respectively, with 12 bases between them. CDR3 sequence: CASSRTRNEAFF. The CDR3 nucleotides are TGTGCCAGCAGCCGGACGCGAAACGAAGCTTTCTTT.

The chain recombines TRBV30 with TRBJ1-1; no clear D gene. V was trimmed by 1 base and J by 1 base, leaving 13 bases between them. The CDR3 is 15 amino acids. CDR1 is GTSNPN and CDR2 is SVGIG in the germline V gene (reference sequence). The CDR3 coding sequence is TGTGCCTGGAGTGCGACGATCCTGCCGAACACTGAAGCTTTCTTT. Protein product: CAWSATILPNTEAFF.

Concerning this clone itself: The sample carries other DNA sequences with the same CDR3. The chain carries TRBV6-4 and TRBJ2-3, with D tentatively TRBD2 (5 bases). The CDR3 loop spans 13 amino acids. In germline, CDR1 is MRHNA, CDR2 SNTAGT. Trimming cost V 4 bases and J 1 base, with 6 bases left between them. CDR3 loop: CASSGTGTDTQYF. The CDR3 DNA sequence: TGTGCCAGCAGTGGGACTGGCACAGATACGCAGTATTTT.

The V and J genes are TRBV4-3 and TRBJ1-2; no clear D. This CDR3 contains 15 residues. The germline V gene encodes CDR1 LGHNA and CDR2 YSLEER. V lost 0 bases and J 9 bases, leaving 17 bases between the germline ends. The CDR3 DNA reads as TGCGCCAGCAGCCAAGACAGGACGGTCCGCGTTAGCTACACCTTC. This gives the protein CASSQDRTVRVSYTF.

The CDR3 sequence is CASSFGQGATEAFF. CDR3 nucleotides: TGTGCCAGCAGCTTTGGGCAGGGGGCCACTGAAGCTTTCTTT. V and J are TRBV7-6 and TRBJ1-1; 8 bases map to TRBD1. This CDR3 is 14 amino acids long. V was pared by 3 bases and J by 4 bases, with 4 bases of the junction left unmatched. Looked up from germline, CDR1 is SGHVS and CDR2 is FNYEAQ. The whole variable domain, filled in from reference TRBV7-6 and TRBJ1-1, reads GAGVSQSPRYKVTKRGQDVALRCDPISGHVSLYWYRQALGQGPEFLTYFNYEAQQDKSGLPNDRFSAERPEGSISTLTIQRTEQRDSAMYRCASSFGQGATEAFFGQGTRLTVV.

The chain combines TRBV5-6 with TRBJ1-2, with 8 bases identical to TRBD1. The CDR3 is 16 amino acids. CDR1 SGHDT and CDR2 YYEEEE come from the germline V gene. J was trimmed by 0 bases and V by 3 bases; bases with no gene match: 7. The CDR3 DNA reads as TGTGCCAGCAGCTACGGACAGGGTTGGGCTAACTATGGCTACACCTTC. It codes for CASSYGQGWANYGYTF.

This rearrangement joins TRBV19 to TRBJ2-7; no firm D call. Germline V gene data show CDR1 as LNHDA and CDR2 as SQIVND (reference sequence). V dropped 1 base and J dropped 3 bases, with 16 bases sitting between them. This CDR3 has 16 amino acids. The CDR3 coding sequence is TGTGCCAGTAGTATAGCAGAGGATAACCCTAGCTACGAGCAGTACTTC. Translation gives CASSIAEDNPSYEQYF.

The chain joins TRBV2 to TRBJ1-5; maybe TRBD1 (5 bases). This CDR3 has 12 residues. Trimming removed 11 bases at V and 2 bases at J, with 10 bases between. Looked up from germline, CDR1 is SNHLY and CDR2 is FYNNEI. The CDR3 here is CAAGERNQPQHF. CDR3 bases: TGTGCCGCGGGGGAGCGCAATCAGCCCCAGCATTTT.

The rearrangement uses TRBV7-8 and TRBJ1-4; tentatively, D is TRBD1 (6 bases). This CDR3 region has 16 residues. V shed 3 bases and J shed 0 bases, with 11 bases lying between them. The germline gives CDR1 SGHVS, CDR2 FQNEAQ. The CDR3 nucleotides are TGTGCCAGCAGCTTTGGGGACACTGCAACTAATGAAAAACTGTTTTTT. It is translated as CASSFGDTATNEKLFF. The entire variable domain, with the rest obtained from reference TRBV7-8 and TRBJ1-4, is as follows: GAGVSQSPRYKVAKRGQDVALRCDPISGHVSLFWYQQALGQGPEFLTYFQNEAQLDKSGLPSDRFFAERPEGSVSTLKIQRTQQEDSAVYLCASSFGDTATNEKLFFGSGTQLSVL.